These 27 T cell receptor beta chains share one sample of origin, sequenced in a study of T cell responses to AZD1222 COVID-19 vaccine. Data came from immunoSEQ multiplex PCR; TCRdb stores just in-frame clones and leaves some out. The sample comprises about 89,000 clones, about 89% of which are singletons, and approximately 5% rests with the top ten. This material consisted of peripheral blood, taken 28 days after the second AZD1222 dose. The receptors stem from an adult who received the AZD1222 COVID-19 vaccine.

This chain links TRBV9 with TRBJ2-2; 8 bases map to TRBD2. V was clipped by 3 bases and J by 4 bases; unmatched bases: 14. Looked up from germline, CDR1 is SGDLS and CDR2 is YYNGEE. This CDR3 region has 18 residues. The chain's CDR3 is CASSGTGGTRTPTGELFF. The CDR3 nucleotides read TGTGCCAGCAGCGGAACTGGGGGGACTAGGACTCCCACCGGGGAGCTGTTTTTT.

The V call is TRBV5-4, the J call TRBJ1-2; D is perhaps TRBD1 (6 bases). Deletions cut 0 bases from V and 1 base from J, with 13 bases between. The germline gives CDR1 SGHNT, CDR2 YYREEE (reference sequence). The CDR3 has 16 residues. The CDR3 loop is CASSLATGSLNYGYTF. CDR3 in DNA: TGTGCCAGCAGCTTGGCGACAGGTTCCCTTAACTATGGCTACACCTTC.

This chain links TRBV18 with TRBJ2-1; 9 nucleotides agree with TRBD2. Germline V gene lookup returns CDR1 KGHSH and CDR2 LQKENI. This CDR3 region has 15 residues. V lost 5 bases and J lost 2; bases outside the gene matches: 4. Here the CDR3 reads CASSVSGGTYNEQFF. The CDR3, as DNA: TGTGCCAGCTCAGTGAGCGGGGGGACCTACAATGAGCAGTTCTTC.

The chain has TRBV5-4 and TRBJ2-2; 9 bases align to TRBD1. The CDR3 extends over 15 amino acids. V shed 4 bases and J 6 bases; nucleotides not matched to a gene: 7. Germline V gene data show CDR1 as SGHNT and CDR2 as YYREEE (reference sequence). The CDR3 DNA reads TGTGCCAGCAGCCTGACAGGGGGTGTCGCCGGGGAGCTGTTTTTT. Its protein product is CASSLTGGVAGELFF. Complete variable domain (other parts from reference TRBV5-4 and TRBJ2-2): ETGVTQSPTHLIKTRGQQVTLRCSSQSGHNTVSWYQQALGQGPQFIFQYYREEENGRGNFPPRFSGLQFPNYSSELNVNALELDDSALYLCASSLTGGVAGELFFGEGSRLTVL.

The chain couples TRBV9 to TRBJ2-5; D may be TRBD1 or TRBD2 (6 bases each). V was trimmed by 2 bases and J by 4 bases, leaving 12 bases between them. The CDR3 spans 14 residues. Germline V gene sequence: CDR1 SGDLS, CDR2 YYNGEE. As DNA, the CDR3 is TGTGCCAGCAGCGTCAGGGGAGGCGCAGAGACCCAGTACTTC. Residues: CASSVRGGAETQYF.

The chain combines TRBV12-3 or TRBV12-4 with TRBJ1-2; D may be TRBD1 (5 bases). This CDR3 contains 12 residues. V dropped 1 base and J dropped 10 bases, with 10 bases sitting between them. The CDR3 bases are TGTGCCAGCAGTTTAGGGACACTCGACTACACCTTC. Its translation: CASSLGTLDYTF.

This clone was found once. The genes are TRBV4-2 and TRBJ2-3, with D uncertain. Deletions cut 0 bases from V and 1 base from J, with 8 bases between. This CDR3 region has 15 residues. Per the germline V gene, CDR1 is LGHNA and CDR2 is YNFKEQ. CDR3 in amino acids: CASSQDNDGTDTQYF. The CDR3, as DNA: TGTGCCAGCAGCCAAGATAATGATGGCACAGATACGCAGTATTTT.

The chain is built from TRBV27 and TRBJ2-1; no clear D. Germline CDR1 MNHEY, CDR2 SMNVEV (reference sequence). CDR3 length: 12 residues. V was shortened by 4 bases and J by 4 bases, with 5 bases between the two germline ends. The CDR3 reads CASSSVYNEQFF. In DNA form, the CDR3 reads TGTGCCAGCAGTTCGGTATACAATGAGCAGTTCTTC.

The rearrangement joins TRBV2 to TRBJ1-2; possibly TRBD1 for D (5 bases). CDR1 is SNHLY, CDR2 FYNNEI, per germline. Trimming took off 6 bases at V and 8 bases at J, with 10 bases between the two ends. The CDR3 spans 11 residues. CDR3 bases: TGTGCCAGCAGCGCCGGGGGAGGCTACACCTTC. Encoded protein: CASSAGGGYTF.

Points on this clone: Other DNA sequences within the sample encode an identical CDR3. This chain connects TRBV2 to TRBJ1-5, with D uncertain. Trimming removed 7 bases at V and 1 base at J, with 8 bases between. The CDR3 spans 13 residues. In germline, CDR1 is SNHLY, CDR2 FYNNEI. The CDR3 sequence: CASTGLSNQPQHF. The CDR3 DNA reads TGTGCCAGCACTGGGCTGAGCAATCAGCCCCAGCATTTT.

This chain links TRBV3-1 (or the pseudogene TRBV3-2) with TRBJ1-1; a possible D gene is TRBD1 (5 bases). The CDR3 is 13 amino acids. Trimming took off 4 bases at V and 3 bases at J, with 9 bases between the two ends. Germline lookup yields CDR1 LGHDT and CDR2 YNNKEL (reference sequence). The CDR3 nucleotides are TGTGCCAGCAGCCCCGGGGGTTACACTGAAGCTTTCTTT. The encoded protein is CASSPGGYTEAFF.

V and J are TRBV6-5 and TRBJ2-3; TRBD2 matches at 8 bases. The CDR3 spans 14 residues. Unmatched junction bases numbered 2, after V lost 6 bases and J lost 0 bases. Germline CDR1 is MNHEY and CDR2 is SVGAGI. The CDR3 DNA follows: TGTGCCAGCAGGGCTAGCGGGAGCACAGATACGCAGTATTTT. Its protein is CASRASGSTDTQYF.

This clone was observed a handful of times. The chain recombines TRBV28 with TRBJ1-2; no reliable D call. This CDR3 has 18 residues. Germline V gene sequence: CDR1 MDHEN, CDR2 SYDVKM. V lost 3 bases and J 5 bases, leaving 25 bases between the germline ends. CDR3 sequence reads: CASSLASAGSRGDYGYTF. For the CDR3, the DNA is TGTGCCAGCAGTTTGGCCTCTGCGGGCAGCCGTGGTGATTATGGCTACACCTTC.

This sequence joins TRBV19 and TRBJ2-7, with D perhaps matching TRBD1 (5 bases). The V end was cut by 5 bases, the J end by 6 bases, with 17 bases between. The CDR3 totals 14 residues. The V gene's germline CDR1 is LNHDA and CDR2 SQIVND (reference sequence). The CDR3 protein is CASSPGLGFAEQYF. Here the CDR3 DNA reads TGTGCCAGTAGTCCAGGGTTGGGGTTCGCCGAGCAGTACTTC.

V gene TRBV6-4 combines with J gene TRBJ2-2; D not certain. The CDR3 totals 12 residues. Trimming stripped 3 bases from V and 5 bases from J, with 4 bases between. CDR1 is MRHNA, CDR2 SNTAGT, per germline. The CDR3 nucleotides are TGTGCCAGCAGTGAGAGTACCGGGGAGCTGTTTTTT. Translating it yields CASSESTGELFF.

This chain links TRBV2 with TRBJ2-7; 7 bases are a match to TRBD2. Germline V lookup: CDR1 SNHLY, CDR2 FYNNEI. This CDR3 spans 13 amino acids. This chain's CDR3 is CKTGGIGTYEQYF. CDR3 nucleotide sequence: TGTAAAACGGGGGGAATAGGAACTTACGAGCAGTACTTC.

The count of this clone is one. CDR3 amino acids: CASGLVGQRVYGYTF. The DNA of the CDR3 is TGTGCTAGTGGTTTGGTTGGACAGCGCGTCTATGGCTACACCTTC. The chain has TRBV12-5 and TRBJ1-2; tentative D call: TRBD1 (6 bases). Germline CDR1 LGHNT, CDR2 FRNRAP. CDR3 length equals 15 residues. Trimming shortened V by 0 bases and J by 4 bases, and 12 bases separated the two germline ends.

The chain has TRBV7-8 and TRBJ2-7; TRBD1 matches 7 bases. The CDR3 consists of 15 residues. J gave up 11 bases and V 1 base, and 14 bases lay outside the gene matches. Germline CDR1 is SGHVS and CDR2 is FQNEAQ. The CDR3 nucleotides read TGTGCCAGCAGCTTAGTAACCGGGACAGCAGGATTGGAGTACTTC. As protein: CASSLVTGTAGLEYF. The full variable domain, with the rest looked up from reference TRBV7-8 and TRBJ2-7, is GAGVSQSPRYKVAKRGQDVALRCDPISGHVSLFWYQQALGQGPEFLTYFQNEAQLDKSGLPSDRFFAERPEGSVSTLKIQRTQQEDSAVYLCASSLVTGTAGLEYFGPGTRLTVT.

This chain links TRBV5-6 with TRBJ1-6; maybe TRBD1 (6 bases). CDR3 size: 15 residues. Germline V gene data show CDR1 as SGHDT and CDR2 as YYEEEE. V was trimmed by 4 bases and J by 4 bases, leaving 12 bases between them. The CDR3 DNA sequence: TGTGCCAGCAGCACGGACAGTCTGTATAATTCACCCCTCCACTTT. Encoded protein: CASSTDSLYNSPLHF.

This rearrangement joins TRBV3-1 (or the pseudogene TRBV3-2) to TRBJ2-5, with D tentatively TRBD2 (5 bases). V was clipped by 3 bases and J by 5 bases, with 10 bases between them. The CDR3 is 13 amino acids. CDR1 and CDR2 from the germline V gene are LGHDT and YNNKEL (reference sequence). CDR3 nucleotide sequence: TGTGCCAGCAGCCATATACTAGGGGAGACCCAGTACTTC. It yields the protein CASSHILGETQYF.

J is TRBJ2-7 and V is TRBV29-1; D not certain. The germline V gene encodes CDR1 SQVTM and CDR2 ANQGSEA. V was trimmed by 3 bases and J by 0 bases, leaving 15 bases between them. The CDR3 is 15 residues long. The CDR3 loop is CSVELLGLHSYEQYF. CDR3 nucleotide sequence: TGCAGCGTTGAGCTCTTGGGCCTCCACTCCTACGAGCAGTACTTC.

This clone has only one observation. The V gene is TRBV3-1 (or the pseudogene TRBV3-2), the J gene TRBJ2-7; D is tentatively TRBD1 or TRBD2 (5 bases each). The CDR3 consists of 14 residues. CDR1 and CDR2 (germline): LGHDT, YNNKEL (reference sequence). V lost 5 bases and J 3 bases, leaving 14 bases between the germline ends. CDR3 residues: CASSTSGALYEQYF. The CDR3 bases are TGTGCCAGCAGCACATCCGGGGCACTCTACGAGCAGTACTTC.

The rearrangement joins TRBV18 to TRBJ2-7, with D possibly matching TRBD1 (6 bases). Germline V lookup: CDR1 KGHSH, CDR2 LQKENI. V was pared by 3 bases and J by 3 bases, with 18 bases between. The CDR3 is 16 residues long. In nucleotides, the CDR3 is TGTGCCAGCTCACCGGATCACGGGACACCCAACTACGAGCAGTACTTC. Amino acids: CASSPDHGTPNYEQYF.

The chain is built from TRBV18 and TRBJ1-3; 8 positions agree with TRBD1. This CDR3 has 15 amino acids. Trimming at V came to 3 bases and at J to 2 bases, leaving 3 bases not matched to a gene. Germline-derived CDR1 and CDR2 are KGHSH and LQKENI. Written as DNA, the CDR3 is TGTGCCAGCTCACCTGGACAGGGAGCTGGAAACACCATATATTTT. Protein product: CASSPGQGAGNTIYF.

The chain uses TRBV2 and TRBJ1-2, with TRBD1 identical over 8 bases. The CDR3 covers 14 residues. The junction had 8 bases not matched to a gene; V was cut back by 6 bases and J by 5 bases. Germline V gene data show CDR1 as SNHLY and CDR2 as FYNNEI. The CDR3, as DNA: TGTGCCAGCAGGCCACAGGGGGTTGAGTATGGCTACACCTTC. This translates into CASRPQGVEYGYTF.

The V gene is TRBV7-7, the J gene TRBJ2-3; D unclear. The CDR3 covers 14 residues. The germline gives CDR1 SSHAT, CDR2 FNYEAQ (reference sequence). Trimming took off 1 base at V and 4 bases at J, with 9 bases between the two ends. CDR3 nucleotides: TGTGCCAGCAGCTTAGGGCGAGGAGCAGATACGCAGTATTTT. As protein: CASSLGRGADTQYF.

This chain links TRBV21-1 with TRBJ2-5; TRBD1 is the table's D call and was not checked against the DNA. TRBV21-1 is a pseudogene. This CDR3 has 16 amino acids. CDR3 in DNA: TGTGCCAGCAGCAAAGAAACAGGGAGCGTAGCCGAGACCCAGTACTTC. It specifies CASSKETGSVAETQYF.